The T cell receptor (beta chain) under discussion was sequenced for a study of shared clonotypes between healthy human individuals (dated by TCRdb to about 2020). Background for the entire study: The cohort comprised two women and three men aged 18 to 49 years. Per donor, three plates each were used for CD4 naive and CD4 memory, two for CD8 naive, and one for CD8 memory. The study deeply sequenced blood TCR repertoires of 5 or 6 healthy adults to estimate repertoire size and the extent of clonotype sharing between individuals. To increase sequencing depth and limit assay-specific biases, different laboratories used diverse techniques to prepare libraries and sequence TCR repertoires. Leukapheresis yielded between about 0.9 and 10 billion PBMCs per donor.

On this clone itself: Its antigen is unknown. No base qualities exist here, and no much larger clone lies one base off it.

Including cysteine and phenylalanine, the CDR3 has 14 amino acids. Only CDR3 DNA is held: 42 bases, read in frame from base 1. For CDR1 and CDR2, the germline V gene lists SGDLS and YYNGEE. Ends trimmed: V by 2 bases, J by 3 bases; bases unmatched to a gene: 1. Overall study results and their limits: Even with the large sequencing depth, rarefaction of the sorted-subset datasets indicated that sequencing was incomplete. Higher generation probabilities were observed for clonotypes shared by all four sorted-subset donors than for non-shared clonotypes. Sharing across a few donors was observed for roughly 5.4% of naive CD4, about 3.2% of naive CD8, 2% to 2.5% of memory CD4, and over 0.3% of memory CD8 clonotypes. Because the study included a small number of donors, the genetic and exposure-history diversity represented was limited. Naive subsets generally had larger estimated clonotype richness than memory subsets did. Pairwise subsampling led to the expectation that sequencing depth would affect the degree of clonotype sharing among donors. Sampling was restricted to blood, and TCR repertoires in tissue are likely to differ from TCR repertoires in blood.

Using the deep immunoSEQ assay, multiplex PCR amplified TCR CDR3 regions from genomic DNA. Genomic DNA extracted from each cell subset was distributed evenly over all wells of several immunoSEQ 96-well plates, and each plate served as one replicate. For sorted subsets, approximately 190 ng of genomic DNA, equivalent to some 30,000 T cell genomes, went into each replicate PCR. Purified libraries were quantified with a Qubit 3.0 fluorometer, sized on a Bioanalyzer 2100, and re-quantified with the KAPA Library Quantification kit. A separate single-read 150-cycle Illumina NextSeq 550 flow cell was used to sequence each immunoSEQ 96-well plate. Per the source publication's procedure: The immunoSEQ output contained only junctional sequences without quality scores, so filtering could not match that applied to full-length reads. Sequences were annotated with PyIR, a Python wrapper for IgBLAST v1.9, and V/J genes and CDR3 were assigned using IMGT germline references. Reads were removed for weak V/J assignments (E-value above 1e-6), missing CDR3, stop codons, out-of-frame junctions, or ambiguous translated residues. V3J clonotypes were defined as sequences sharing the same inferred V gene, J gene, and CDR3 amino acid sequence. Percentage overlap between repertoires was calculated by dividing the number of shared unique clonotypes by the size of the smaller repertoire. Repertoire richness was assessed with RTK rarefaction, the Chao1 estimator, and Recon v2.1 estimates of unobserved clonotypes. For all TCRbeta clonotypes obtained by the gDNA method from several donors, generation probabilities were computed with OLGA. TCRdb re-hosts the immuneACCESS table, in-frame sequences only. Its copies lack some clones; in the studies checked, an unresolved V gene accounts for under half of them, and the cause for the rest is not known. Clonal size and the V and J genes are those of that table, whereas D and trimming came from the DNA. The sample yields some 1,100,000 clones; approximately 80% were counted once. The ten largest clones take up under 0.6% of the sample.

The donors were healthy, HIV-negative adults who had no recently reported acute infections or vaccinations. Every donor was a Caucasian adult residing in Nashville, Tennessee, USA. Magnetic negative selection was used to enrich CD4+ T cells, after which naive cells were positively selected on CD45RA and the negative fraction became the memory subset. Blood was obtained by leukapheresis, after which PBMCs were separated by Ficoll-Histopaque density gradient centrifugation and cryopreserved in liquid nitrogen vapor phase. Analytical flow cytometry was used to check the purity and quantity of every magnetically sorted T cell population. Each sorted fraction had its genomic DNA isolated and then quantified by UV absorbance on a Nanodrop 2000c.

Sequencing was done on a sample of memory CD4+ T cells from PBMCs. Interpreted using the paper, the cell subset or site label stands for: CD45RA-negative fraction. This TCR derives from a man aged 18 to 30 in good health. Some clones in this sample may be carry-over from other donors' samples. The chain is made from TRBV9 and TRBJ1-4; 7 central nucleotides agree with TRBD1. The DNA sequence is TGTGCCAGCAGCGTGGGGACAGCTAATGAAAAACTGTTTTTT. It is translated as CASSVGTANEKLFF.